This TCR beta chain was recorded in a study of T cell clones after liver transplantation. Overall study: Until 12-24 months post-transplant, subjects got standard immunosuppression and no induction. Tolerant meant at least one year fully off immunosuppression without liver enzymes above twice normal.

As concerns this clone: Antigen specificity is unknown.

The table came from immunoSEQ multiplex PCR; TCRdb's copy has only in-frame clones and leaves some out. The sample has approximately 75,000 clones; over 70% are singletons. The V end lost 5 bases, the J end lost 6 bases, and 13 bases lay between the germline ends. The CDR3 covers 13 residues. Germline assignment: CDR1 SGHTA and CDR2 FQGTGA. Notes on the study in general: In two subjects, few donor cells limited the measurable donor-reactive repertoire.

The chain has TRBV7-3 and TRBJ2-5; D is perhaps TRBD2 (5 bases). The clonotype originates from a human patient who received a liver transplant. Some T cells may be the graft donor's. The input for sequencing was CD4+ T cells from blood, taken 12 months after liver transplant. The CDR3 DNA reads as TGTGCCAGCAGCGTTGAAGGAGGAAAGACCCAGTACTTC. This sequence encodes CASSVEGGKTQYF.